What follows describes a single T cell receptor beta chain. Its antigen is undetermined. V lost 0 bases to trimming and J lost 1 base, with 10 bases between them. Germline CDR1 and CDR2: SGDLS and YYNGEE. This CDR3 is built from 15 residues. This record belongs to a study of radiotherapy plus CTLA-4 blockade in lung cancer. Receiving focal radiation plus CTLA-4 blockade with ipilimumab were patients who had chemo-refractory metastatic non-small-cell lung cancer. Clones were read by immunoSEQ multiplex PCR, and TCRdb kept only the in-frame ones, dropping some. Seen here are roughly 63,000 clones, roughly 76% observed once, and the top ten hold about 8.3%. The study's findings and limits: Together with interferon-beta, which increased in serum after radiation, early dynamic changes in blood T cell clones were reportedly the best predictors of response. Blood TCR clones of tumor origin expanded after radiotherapy plus ipilimumab.

This sequence was found in a human donor with non-small cell lung cancer whose response to radiotherapy plus ipilimumab could not be evaluated. The chain uses TRBV9 and TRBJ1-2; D unresolved. The material was peripheral blood, obtained from a patient treated with radiotherapy plus ipilimumab. CDR3 loop: CASSVVGSLNYGYTF. CDR3 in DNA: TGTGCCAGCAGCGTAGTTGGCTCTCTTAACTATGGCTACACCTTC.